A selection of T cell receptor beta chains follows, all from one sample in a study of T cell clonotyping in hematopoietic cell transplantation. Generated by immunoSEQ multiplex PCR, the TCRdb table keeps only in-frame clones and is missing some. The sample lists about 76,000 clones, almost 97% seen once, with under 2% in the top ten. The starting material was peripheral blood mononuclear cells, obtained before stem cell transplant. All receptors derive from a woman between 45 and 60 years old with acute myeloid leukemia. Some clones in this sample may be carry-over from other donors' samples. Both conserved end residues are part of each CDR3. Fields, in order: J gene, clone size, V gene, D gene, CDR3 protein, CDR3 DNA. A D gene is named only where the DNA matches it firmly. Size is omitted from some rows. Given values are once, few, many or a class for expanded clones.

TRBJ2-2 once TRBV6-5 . CASSYRTGTGELFF TGTGCCAGCAGTTATCGGACTGGGACCGGGGAGCTGTTTTTT
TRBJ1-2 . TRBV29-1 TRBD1 CSAQGTGDGVFYGYTF TGCAGCGCCCAGGGGACAGGGGACGGTGTTTTCTATGGCTACACCTTC
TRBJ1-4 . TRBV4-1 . CASSQDPTVPEKLFF TGCGCCAGCAGCCAAGATCCGACCGTGCCAGAAAAACTGTTTTTT
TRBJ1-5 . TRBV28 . CASSFAGFSQPQHF TGTGCCAGCAGTTTTGCGGGGTTTAGTCAGCCCCAGCATTTT
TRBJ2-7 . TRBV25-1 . CASSEYPDTIYEQYF TGTGCCAGCAGTGAATATCCGGACACCATCTACGAGCAGTACTTC
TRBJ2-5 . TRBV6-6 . CASSFGETQYF TGTGCCAGCAGTTTTGGGGAGACCCAGTACTTC
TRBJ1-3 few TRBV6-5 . CASTGGSGNTIYF TGTGCCAGCACGGGAGGGAGTGGAAACACCATATATTTT
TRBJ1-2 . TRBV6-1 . CASSEERVYGYTF TGTGCCAGCAGTGAAGAGCGAGTATATGGCTACACCTTC
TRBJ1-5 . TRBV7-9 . CASSLAGWGGGNQPQHF TGTGCCAGCAGCTTAGCGGGTTGGGGGGGAGGCAATCAGCCCCAGCATTTT
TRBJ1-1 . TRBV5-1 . CASRSTANTEAFF TGCGCCAGCAGGTCGACAGCGAACACTGAAGCTTTCTTT
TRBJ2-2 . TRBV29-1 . CSVSNTGELFF TGCAGCGTGTCAAACACCGGGGAGCTGTTTTTT
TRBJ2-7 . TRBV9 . CASSARPGEQYF TGTGCCAGCAGCGCCCGGCCTGGAGAGCAGTACTTC
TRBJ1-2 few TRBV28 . CASSLVGTGHYGYTF TGTGCCAGCAGTTTGGTGGGGACTGGTCACTATGGCTACACCTTC
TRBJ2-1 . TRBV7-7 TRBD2 CASSPRREGNEQFF TGTGCTAGCAGCCCCCGACGGGAGGGTAATGAACAGTTCTTC
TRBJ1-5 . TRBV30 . CAWSVARNQPQHF TGTGCCTGGAGTGTCGCAAGGAATCAGCCCCAGCATTTT
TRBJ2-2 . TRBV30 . CAWSVAAAYTGELFF TGTGCCTGGAGTGTTGCCGCCGCCTACACCGGGGAGCTGTTTTTT
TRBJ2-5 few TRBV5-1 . CASSLSLAVKGALRETQYF TGCGCCAGCAGCTTGTCCCTAGCGGTGAAGGGGGCGCTGCGAGAGACCCAGTACTTC
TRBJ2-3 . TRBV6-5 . CASLYSDTQYF TGTGCCAGCCTATATTCAGATACGCAGTATTTT
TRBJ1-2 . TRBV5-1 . CASSLAGQTLDYGYTF TGCGCCAGCAGCTTGGCGGGACAAACCCTCGACTATGGCTACACCTTC
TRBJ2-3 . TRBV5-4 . CASSLYRVGIDTQYF TGTGCCAGCAGCTTGTACAGGGTGGGCATCGATACGCAGTATTTT
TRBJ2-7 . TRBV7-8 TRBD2 CASRSSGRGSYEQYF TGTGCCAGCAGATCCTCGGGGAGGGGCTCCTACGAGCAGTACTTC
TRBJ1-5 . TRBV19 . CASSIATGHPLKPQHF TGTGCCAGTAGTATAGCAACGGGACACCCGCTTAAGCCCCAGCATTTT
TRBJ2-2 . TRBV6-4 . CASSDFGGTNTGELFF TGTGCCAGCAGTGATTTTGGAGGGACGAACACCGGGGAGCTGTTTTTT
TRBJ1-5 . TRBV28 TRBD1 CASSLYRGHSQPQHF TGTGCCAGCAGTTTATACAGGGGGCATAGTCAGCCCCAGCATTTT
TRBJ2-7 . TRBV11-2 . CASSSEMGHPYEQYF TGTGCCAGCAGCTCAGAAATGGGTCACCCCTACGAGCAGTACTTC
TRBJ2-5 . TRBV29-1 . CSAQSGETQYF TGCAGCGCCCAGTCAGGGGAGACCCAGTACTTC
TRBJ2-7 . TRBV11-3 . CASSLDGQTEQYF TGTGCCAGCAGCTTGGATGGCCAGACCGAGCAGTACTTC
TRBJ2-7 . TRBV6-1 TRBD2 CASRPGLATYEQYF TGTGCCAGCAGACCGGGACTAGCTACCTACGAGCAGTACTTC
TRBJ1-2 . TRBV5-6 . CASSLGEFNGYTF TGTGCCAGCAGCTTGGGAGAGTTCAACGGCTACACCTTC
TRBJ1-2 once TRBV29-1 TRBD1 CSVEGTDEYGYTF TGCAGCGTTGAGGGGACAGACGAATATGGCTACACCTTC
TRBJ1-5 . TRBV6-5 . CASSYSQGGNQPQHF TGTGCCAGCAGTTACTCGCAGGGCGGCAATCAGCCCCAGCATTTT
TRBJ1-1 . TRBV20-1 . CSAIYTEAFF TGCAGTGCTATATACACTGAAGCTTTCTTT
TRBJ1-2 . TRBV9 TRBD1 CASSVDGQGLNTF TGTGCCAGCAGCGTAGATGGACAGGGATTAAACACCTTC
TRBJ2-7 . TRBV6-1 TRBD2 CASSDLAEGYEQYF TGTGCCAGCAGTGACCTAGCGGAGGGCTACGAGCAGTACTTC
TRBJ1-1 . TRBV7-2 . CASSFLQSTEAFF TGTGCCAGCAGCTTTCTCCAAAGCACTGAAGCTTTCTTT
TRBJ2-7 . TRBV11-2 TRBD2 CASSFGRRSDYEQYF TGTGCCAGCAGCTTCGGGAGGCGGTCCGACTACGAGCAGTACTTC
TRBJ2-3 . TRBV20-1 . CSGDVADTQYF TGCAGTGGGGATGTCGCAGATACGCAGTATTTT
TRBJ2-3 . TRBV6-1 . CASSERQGLDTQYF TGTGCCAGCAGTGAGAGGCAGGGATTGGATACGCAGTATTTT
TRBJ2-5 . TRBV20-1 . CSARTVGTQYF TGCAGTGCAAGGACAGTTGGGACCCAGTACTTC
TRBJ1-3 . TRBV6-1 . CASIADVSSGNTIYF TGTGCCAGCATCGCGGACGTTAGCTCTGGAAACACCATATATTTT
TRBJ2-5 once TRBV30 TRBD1 CAWSRGTSTPGQVKTQYF TGTGCCTGGAGCAGGGGGACATCCACGCCGGGACAAGTTAAGACCCAGTACTTC
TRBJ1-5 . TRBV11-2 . CASSVGTRSNQPQHF TGTGCCAGCAGCGTCGGGACGAGGAGCAATCAGCCCCAGCATTTT
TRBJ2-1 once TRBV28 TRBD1 CASSLPTGDREQFF TGTGCCAGCAGTTTACCCACAGGGGACCGTGAGCAGTTCTTC
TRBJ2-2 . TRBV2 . CASRYPTEELTGELFF TGTGCCAGCAGGTATCCGACGGAAGAACTCACCGGGGAGCTGTTTTTT
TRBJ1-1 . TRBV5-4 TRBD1 CASSLYGTVRGRTEAFF TGTGCCAGCAGCTTGTACGGGACAGTAAGGGGAAGGACTGAAGCTTTCTTT
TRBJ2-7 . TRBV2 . CASRWSGPAYEQYF TGTGCCAGCAGATGGAGTGGCCCGGCCTACGAGCAGTACTTC
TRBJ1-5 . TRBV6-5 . CASSSLAGRNQPQHF TGTGCCAGCAGTTCCCTGGCAGGGCGTAATCAGCCCCAGCATTTT
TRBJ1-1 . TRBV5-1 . CASSFGRFRSAEAFF TGCGCCAGCAGCTTCGGCAGATTTCGAAGTGCTGAAGCTTTCTTT
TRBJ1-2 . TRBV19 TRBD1 CASSPTGQNYGYTF TGTGCCAGTAGCCCAACGGGACAGAACTATGGCTACACCTTC
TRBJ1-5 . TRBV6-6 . CASIPYGSNQPQHF TGTGCCAGCATCCCGTATGGAAGCAATCAGCCCCAGCATTTT
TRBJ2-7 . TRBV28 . CASSPGGPISYEQYF TGTGCCAGCAGTCCCGGTGGGCCTATCTCCTACGAGCAGTACTTC
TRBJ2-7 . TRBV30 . CAWSLTKEGGQYF TGTGCCTGGAGTCTAACGAAAGAGGGAGGGCAGTACTTC
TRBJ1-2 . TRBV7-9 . CASSLALRQGSEHGYTF TGTGCCAGCAGCTTAGCTCTCCGGCAGGGGAGCGAGCATGGCTACACCTTC
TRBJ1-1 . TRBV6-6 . CASSPGDGTTYTEAFF TGTGCCAGCAGTCCGGGGGACGGTACTACTTATACTGAAGCTTTCTTT
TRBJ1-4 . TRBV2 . CASTWRNEKLFF TGTGCCAGCACCTGGAGGAATGAAAAACTGTTTTTT